Below are 18 T cell receptor beta chains sequenced from a single sample in a study of graft-versus-host responses after intestinal transplantation. This table comes from immunoSEQ multiplex PCR, and its TCRdb copy is limited to in-frame clones, with some not included. This table holds roughly 75,000 clones, roughly 91% found once. Antigens of these TCRs are unknown. Source: unstimulated CD4+ T cells sorted from spleen or lymph node cells, taken before intestinal transplant. The receptors were gathered from a human donor who received an intestinal transplant.

The chain joins TRBV7-9 to TRBJ1-2; 9 bases map to TRBD1. V lost 2 bases, J lost 2 bases, and 3 bases stayed unmatched. The CDR3 contains 15 residues. From germline, CDR1 is SEHNR and CDR2 FQNEAQ (reference sequence). CDR3 sequence reads: CASSLTGGSNYGYTF. In DNA form, the CDR3 reads TGTGCCAGCAGCTTAACAGGGGGCTCCAACTATGGCTACACCTTC.

V and J are TRBV19 and TRBJ2-1, with 10 bases fitting TRBD1. V gave up 3 bases and J gave up 7 bases; unmatched junction bases: 3. Germline V gives CDR1 LNHDA, CDR2 SQIVND (reference sequence). The CDR3 has 14 residues. The CDR3 region is CASSIWTGGNEQFF. CDR3 DNA sequence: TGTGCCAGTAGTATCTGGACAGGGGGAAATGAGCAGTTCTTC. The full variable domain, in which reference TRBV19 and TRBJ2-1 provide the parts outside the CDR3, is DGGITQSPKYLFRKEGQNVTLSCEQNLNHDAMYWYRQDPGQGLRLIYYSQIVNDFQKGDIAEGYSVSREKKESFPLTVTSAQKNPTAFYLCASSIWTGGNEQFFGPGTRLTVL.

The chain combines TRBV19 with TRBJ1-2; D uncertain. From germline, CDR1 is LNHDA and CDR2 SQIVND (reference sequence). Trimming left V 6 bases short and J 10 bases short, with 24 bases between. The CDR3 has 15 residues. Written as DNA, the CDR3 is TGTGCCAGTAGCCCCCAAGAGGGTTTTGGAGCAATCTACACCTTC. Amino acid sequence: CASSPQEGFGAIYTF.

V and J are TRBV6-5 and TRBJ1-6, with TRBD1 matching over 10 bases. The CDR3 is 15 residues long. The V gene end was trimmed by 4 bases and the J gene end by 6 bases; junction bases not matched to a gene: 3. Germline assignment: CDR1 MNHEY and CDR2 SVGAGI. CDR3 nucleotide sequence: TGTGCCAGCAGTTCTCGGACAGGGGGTAATTCACCCCTCCACTTT. It encodes CASSSRTGGNSPLHF.

This chain connects TRBV11-3 to TRBJ2-7; weak D call: TRBD1 (6 bases). The CDR3 contains 14 residues. Looked up from germline, CDR1 is SGHNT and CDR2 is YENEEA. Trimming removed 1 base from V and 7 bases from J, with 14 bases in between. The CDR3 region has the DNA TGTGCCAGCAGCTTAGCTACAGGGATGGAGGAGCAGTACTTC. This gives the protein CASSLATGMEEQYF.

The chain combines TRBV4-2 with TRBJ2-4; D ambiguous. Per germline, CDR1 LGHNA and CDR2 YNFKEQ. The CDR3 sequence is 12 residues long. The V end lost 5 bases, the J end lost 8 bases, and 10 bases lay between the germline ends. For the CDR3, the DNA is TGTGCCAGCAGCGAGCCCCGGGACATTCAGTACTTC. Encoded protein: CASSEPRDIQYF.

This clone was recorded once. The rearrangement links TRBV5-1 to TRBJ1-2; no firm D call. The germline V gene encodes CDR1 SGHRS and CDR2 YFSETQ. Deletions cut 5 bases from V and 8 bases from J, with 19 bases between. The CDR3 loop spans 14 amino acids. CDR3 bases: TGCGCCAGCAGGTTCCGTGCCAATAGCGAGGGCTACACCTTC. It codes for CASRFRANSEGYTF.

The chain combines TRBV7-2 with TRBJ1-2; D is undetermined. Trimming removed 3 bases from V and 1 base from J, with 9 bases in between. Germline V lookup: CDR1 SGHTA, CDR2 FQGNSA. This CDR3 has 14 amino acids. CDR3 coding DNA: TGTGCCAGCAGCTTGAACAGCCTTAACTATGGCTACACCTTC. As protein: CASSLNSLNYGYTF.

V usage is TRBV27 and J usage is TRBJ2-7, with TRBD2 matching 10 bases. The germline V gene has CDR1 MNHEY and CDR2 SMNVEV (reference sequence). The CDR3 extends over 15 amino acids. The V gene end was trimmed by 6 bases and the J gene end by 0 bases; junction bases not matched to a gene: 5. CDR3 sequence: CASRNIAGGSYEQYF. The DNA for the CDR3 is TGTGCCAGCAGGAACATAGCGGGGGGCTCCTACGAGCAGTACTTC.

The DNA of the CDR3 is TGTGCCGGATCAAAGCGGGGTAGCACAGATACGCAGTATTTT. Protein product: CAGSKRGSTDTQYF. The chain employs TRBV28 and TRBJ2-3; TRBD2 matches at 7 bases. After removal of 11 bases from V and 0 bases from J, the junction contained 8 bases not matched to a gene. Germline V gene lookup returns CDR1 MDHEN and CDR2 SYDVKM. The CDR3 length is 14 residues.

V usage is TRBV19 and J usage is TRBJ1-2, with 7 bases matching TRBD1. J gave up 2 bases and V 3 bases, and 3 bases lay outside the gene matches. This CDR3 comprises 14 residues. Germline V gene data show CDR1 as LNHDA and CDR2 as SQIVND (reference sequence). In DNA form, the CDR3 reads TGTGCCAGTAGTATGACAGGGACGAACTATGGCTACACCTTC. Protein sequence: CASSMTGTNYGYTF.

This chain links TRBV29-1 with TRBJ2-1; TRBD1 matches at 9 bases. Unmatched junction bases numbered 9, after V lost 8 bases and J lost 7 bases. This CDR3 has 13 residues. Germline V gene data show CDR1 as SQVTM and CDR2 as ANQGSEA. CDR3 sequence (DNA): TGCAGCCCCCGTAAACAGGGGGCGAATGAGCAGTTCTTC. It is translated as CSPRKQGANEQFF.

The rearrangement links TRBV5-6 to TRBJ2-7, with 8 bases fitting TRBD1. Trimming took 2 bases from V and 2 from J; bases not matched to a gene: 12. Germline V CDR1 and CDR2: SGHDT, YYEEEE. The CDR3 contains 17 residues. The CDR3 nucleotides are TGTGCCAGCAGCTTAAATTTGGACAGGGCATTACCCTACGAGCAGTACTTC. Its translation is CASSLNLDRALPYEQYF.

The chain links TRBV29-1 to TRBJ1-1; possible D gene TRBD1, 5 bases. The V and J ends lost 7 bases and 1 base respectively, with 10 bases between them. Germline V gives CDR1 SQVTM, CDR2 ANQGSEA. CDR3 length: 12 amino acids. The CDR3 DNA follows: TGCAGCGCCTGGGACTCGAACACTGAAGCTTTCTTT. It translates to CSAWDSNTEAFF.

The chain combines TRBV4-3 with TRBJ2-1; tentatively, D is TRBD1 (6 bases). Germline values: CDR1 LGHNA, CDR2 YSLEER. CDR3 length: 15 residues. V was pared by 3 bases and J by 4 bases, with 13 bases between. CDR3 loop: CASSHRGREYNEQFF. In DNA, the CDR3 is TGCGCCAGCAGCCACAGGGGTCGAGAATACAATGAGCAGTTCTTC.

The V and J genes are TRBV11-2 and TRBJ2-2; possibly TRBD2 for D (7 bases). V was clipped by 2 bases and J by 7 bases, with 14 bases between them. The CDR3 is 15 amino acids. Germline lookup yields CDR1 SGHAT and CDR2 FQNNGV. The CDR3 DNA reads as TGTGCCAGCAGCTTATCGGGGGGCTTTGTCGGGGAGCTGTTTTTT. Amino acids: CASSLSGGFVGELFF.

This rearrangement joins TRBV27 to TRBJ2-2; the match to TRBD1 covers 9 bases. The V gene's germline CDR1 is MNHEY and CDR2 SMNVEV (reference sequence). CDR3 size: 18 residues. The V gene end was trimmed by 7 bases and the J gene end by 6 bases; junction bases not matched to a gene: 18. CDR3: CASKSGTGPLRGSGELFF. In DNA form, the CDR3 reads TGTGCCAGCAAATCCGGGACAGGGCCGTTGCGAGGGTCCGGGGAGCTGTTTTTT.

The chain links TRBV6-5 to TRBJ1-2; D ambiguous. CDR3 length: 13 amino acids. The V end lost 2 bases, the J end lost 3 bases, and 7 bases lay between the germline ends. The germline gives CDR1 MNHEY, CDR2 SVGAGI. The CDR3 DNA reads as TGTGCCAGCAGTTACGCGGGCGACTATGGCTACACCTTC. Amino acids: CASSYAGDYGYTF.